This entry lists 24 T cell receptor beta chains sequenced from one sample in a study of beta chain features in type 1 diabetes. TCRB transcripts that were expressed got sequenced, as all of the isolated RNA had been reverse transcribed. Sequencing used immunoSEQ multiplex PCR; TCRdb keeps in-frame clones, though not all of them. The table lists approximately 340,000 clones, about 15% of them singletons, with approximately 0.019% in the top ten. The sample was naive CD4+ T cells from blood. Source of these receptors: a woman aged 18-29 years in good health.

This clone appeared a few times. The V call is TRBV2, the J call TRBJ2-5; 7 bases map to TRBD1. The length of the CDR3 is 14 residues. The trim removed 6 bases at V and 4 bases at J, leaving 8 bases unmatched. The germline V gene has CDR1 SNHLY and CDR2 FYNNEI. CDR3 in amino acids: CASSPDRVGETQYF. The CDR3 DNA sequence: TGTGCCAGCAGCCCAGACAGGGTCGGAGAGACCCAGTACTTC.

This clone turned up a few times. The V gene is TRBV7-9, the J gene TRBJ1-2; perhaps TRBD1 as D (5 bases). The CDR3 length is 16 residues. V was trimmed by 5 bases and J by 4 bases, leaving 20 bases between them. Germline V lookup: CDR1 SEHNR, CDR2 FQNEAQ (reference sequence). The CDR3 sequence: CASSPPSQGYGYGYTF. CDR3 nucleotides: TGTGCCAGCAGCCCTCCCTCCCAGGGATACGGCTATGGCTACACCTTC.

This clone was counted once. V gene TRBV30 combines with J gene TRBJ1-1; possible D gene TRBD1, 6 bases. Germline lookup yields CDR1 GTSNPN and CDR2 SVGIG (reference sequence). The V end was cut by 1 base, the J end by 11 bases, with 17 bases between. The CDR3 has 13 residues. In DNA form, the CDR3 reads TGTGCCTGGAGTGCGGTAGGGGGATTCGGCGCTTTCTTT. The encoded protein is CAWSAVGGFGAFF.

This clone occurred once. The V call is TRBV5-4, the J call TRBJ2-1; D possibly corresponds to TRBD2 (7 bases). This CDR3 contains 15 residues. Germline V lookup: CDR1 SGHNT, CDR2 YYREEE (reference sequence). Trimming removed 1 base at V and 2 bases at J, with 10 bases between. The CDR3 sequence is CASSLPGGTYNEQFF. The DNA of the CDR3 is TGTGCCAGCAGCTTGCCGGGGGGCACCTACAATGAGCAGTTCTTC.

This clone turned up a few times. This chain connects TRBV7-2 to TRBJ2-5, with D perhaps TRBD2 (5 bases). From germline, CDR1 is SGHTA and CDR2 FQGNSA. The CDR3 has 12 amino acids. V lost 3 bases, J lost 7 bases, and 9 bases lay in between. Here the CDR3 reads CASSFSSGTQYF. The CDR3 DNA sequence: TGTGCCAGCAGCTTCTCGAGCGGGACCCAGTACTTC.

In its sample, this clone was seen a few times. This CDR3 is CASSQELVLRGYGYTF. The CDR3 DNA is TGTGCCAGCAGCCAAGAACTGGTACTAAGGGGCTATGGCTACACCTTC. V is TRBV4-2 and J is TRBJ1-2, with a weak D call TRBD1 (5 bases). The CDR3 consists of 16 residues. Trimming left V 0 bases short and J 4 bases short, with 15 bases between. CDR1 is LGHNA, CDR2 YNFKEQ, per germline.

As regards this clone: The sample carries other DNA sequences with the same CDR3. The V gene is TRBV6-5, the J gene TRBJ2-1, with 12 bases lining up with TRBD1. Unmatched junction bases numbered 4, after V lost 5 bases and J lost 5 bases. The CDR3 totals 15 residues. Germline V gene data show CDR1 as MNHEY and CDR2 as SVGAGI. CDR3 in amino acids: CASSRDRGLDNEQFF. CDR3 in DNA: TGTGCCAGCAGTCGGGACAGGGGGCTTGACAATGAGCAGTTCTTC.

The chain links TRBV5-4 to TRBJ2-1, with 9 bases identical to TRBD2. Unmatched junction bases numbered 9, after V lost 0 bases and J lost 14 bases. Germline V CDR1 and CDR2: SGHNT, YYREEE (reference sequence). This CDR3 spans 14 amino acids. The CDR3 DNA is TGTGCCAGCAGCTTGGATCTTACTAGCGGGCACGAGTTCTTC. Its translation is CASSLDLTSGHEFF.

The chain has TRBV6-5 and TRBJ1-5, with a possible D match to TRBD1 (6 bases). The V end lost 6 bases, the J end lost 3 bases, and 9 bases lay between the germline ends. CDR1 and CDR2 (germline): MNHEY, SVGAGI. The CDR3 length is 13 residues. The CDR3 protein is CASRRQVNQPQHF. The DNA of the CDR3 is TGTGCCAGCAGGCGACAGGTCAATCAGCCCCAGCATTTT.

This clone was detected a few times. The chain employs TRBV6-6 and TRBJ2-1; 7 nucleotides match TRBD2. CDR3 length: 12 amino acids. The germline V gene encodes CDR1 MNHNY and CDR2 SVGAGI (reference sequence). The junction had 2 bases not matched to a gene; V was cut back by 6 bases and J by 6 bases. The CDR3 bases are TGTGCCAGCAGCGGGACTACCAATGAGCAGTTCTTC. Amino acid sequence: CASSGTTNEQFF.

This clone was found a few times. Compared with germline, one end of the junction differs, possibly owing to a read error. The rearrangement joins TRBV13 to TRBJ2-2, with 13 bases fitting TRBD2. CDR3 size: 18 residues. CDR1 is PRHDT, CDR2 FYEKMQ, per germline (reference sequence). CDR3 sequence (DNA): TGTGCCAGCAGCTTAGGCGGGACTAGCGGGGCGAAGACCGGGGAGCTGTTTTTT. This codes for CASSLGGTSGAKTGELFF.

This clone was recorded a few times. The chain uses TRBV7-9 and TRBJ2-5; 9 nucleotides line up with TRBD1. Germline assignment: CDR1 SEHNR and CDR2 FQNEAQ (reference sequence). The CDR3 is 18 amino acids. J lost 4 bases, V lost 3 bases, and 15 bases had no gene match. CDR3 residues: CASSFLSHRDREGETQYF. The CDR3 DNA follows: TGTGCCAGCAGCTTTCTTTCTCACCGGGACAGGGAGGGAGAGACCCAGTACTTC.

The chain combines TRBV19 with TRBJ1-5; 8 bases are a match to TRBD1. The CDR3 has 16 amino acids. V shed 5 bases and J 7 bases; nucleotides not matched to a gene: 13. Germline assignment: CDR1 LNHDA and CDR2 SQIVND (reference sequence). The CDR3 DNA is TGTGCCAGTAGTGACGCAGGACAGGGAGGAGGGCAGCCCCAGCATTTT. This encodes CASSDAGQGGGQPQHF.

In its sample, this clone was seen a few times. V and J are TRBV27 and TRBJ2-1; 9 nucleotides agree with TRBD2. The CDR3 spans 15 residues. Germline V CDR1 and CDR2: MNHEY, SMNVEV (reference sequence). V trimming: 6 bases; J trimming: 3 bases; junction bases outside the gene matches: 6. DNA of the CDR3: TGTGCCAGCAGCTTCGCTAGCGGGATCTACAATGAGCAGTTCTTC. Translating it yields CASSFASGIYNEQFF.

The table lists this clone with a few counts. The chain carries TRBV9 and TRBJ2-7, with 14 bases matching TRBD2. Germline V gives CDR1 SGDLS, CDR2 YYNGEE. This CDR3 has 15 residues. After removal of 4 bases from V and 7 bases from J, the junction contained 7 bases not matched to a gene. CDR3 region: CASSPRTSGRFEQYF. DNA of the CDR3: TGTGCCAGCAGCCCTCGGACTAGCGGGAGGTTTGAGCAGTACTTC.

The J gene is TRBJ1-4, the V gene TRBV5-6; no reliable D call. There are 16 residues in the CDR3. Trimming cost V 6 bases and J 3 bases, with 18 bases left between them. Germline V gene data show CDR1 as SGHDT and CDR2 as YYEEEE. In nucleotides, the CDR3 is TGTGCCAGCACCAAGCTTGCCCTCATCCCTAATGAAAAACTGTTTTTT. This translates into CASTKLALIPNEKLFF.

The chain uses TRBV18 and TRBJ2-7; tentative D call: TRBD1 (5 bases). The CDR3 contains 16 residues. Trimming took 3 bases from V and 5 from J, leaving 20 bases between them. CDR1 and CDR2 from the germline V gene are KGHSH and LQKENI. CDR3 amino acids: CASSPYSDRQFDEQYF. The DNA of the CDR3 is TGTGCCAGCTCACCTTATAGTGATCGACAGTTCGACGAGCAGTACTTC.

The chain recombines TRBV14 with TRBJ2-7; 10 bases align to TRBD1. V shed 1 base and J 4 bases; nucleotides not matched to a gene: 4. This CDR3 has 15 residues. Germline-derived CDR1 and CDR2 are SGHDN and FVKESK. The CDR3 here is CASSQGLGQGYEQYF. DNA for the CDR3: TGTGCCAGCAGCCAAGGTTTGGGACAGGGGTACGAGCAGTACTTC.

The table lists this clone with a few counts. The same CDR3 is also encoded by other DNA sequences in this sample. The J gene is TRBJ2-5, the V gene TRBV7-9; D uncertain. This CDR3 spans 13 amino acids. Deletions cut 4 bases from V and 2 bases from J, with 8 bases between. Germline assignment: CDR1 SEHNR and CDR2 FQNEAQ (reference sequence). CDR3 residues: CASSWAGQETQYF. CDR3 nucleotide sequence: TGTGCCAGCAGCTGGGCTGGGCAAGAGACCCAGTACTTC.

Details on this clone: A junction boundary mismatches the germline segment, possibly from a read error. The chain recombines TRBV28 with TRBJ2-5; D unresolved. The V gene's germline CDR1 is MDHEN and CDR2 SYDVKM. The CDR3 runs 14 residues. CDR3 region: CASSLWGGQATQYF. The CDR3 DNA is TGTGCCAGCAGTTTATGGGGTGGGCAAGCGACCCAGTACTTC.

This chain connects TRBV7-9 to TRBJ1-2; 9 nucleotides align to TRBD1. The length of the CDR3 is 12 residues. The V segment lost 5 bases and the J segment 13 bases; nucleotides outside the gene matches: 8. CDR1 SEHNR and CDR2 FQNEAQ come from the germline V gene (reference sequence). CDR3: CASSQMDRGRTF. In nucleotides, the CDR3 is TGTGCCAGCAGCCAAATGGACAGGGGCCGCACCTTC. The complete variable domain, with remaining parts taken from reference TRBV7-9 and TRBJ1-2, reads DTGVSQNPRHKITKRGQNVTFRCDPISEHNRLYWYRQTLGQGPEFLTYFQNEAQLEKSRLLSDRFSAERPKGSFSTLEIQRTEQGDSAMYLCASSQMDRGRTFGSGTRLTVV.

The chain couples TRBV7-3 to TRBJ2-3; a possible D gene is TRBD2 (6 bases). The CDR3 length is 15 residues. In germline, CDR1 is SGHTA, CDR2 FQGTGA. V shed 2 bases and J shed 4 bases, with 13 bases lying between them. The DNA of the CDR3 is TGTGCCAGCAGCTTACAGCGGGTGGGGCCAGATACGCAGTATTTT. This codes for CASSLQRVGPDTQYF.

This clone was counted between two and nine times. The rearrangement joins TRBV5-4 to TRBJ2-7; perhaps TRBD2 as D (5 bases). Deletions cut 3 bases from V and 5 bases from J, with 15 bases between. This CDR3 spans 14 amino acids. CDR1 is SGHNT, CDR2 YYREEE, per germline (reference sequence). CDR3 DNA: TGTGCCAGCAGCTCCGGACTTCCCCTCAACGAGCAGTACTTC. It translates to CASSSGLPLNEQYF.

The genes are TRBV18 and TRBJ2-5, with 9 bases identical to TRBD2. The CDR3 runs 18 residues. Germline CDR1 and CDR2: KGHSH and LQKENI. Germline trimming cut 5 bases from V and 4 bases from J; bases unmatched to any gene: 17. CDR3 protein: CASSIQSVIAGAGETQYF. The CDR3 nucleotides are TGTGCCAGCTCAATCCAATCCGTGATAGCGGGAGCGGGAGAGACCCAGTACTTC. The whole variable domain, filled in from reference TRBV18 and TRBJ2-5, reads NAGVMQNPRHLVRRRGQEARLRCSPMKGHSHVYWYRQLPEEGLKFMVYLQKENIIDESGMPKERFSAEFPKEGPSILRIQQVVRGDSAAYFCASSIQSVIAGAGETQYFGPGTRLLVL.